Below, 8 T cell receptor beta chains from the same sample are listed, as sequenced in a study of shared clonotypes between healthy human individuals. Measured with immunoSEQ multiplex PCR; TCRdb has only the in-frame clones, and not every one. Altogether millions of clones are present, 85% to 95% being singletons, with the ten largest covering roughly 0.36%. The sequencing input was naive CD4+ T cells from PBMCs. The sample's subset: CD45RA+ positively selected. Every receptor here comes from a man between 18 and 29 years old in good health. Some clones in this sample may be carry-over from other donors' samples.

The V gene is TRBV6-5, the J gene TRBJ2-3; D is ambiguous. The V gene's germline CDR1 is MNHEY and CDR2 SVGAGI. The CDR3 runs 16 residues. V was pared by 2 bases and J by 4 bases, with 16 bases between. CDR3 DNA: TGTGCCAGCAGTTACCTCCGGGTGGGCGCGGCAGATACGCAGTATTTT. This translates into CASSYLRVGAADTQYF.

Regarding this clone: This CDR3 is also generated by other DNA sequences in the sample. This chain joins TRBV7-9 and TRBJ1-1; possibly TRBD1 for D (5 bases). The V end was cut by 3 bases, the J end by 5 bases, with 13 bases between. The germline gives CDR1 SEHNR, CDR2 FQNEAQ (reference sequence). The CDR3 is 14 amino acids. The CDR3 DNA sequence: TGTGCCAGCAGCTTGTCCGTGGGGGGGACTGAAGCTTTCTTT. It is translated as CASSLSVGGTEAFF.

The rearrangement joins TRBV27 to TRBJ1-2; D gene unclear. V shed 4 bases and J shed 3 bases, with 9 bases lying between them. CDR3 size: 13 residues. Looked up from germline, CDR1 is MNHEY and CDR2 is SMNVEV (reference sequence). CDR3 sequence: CASSSEGDYGYTF. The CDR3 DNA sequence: TGTGCCAGCAGTTCGGAGGGCGACTATGGCTACACCTTC.

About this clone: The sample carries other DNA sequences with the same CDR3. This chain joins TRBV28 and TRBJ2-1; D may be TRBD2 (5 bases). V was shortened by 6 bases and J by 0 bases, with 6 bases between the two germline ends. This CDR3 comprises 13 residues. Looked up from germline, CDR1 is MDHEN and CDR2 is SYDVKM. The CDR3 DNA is TGTGCCAGCAGACGGGACTCCTACAATGAGCAGTTCTTC. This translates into CASRRDSYNEQFF.

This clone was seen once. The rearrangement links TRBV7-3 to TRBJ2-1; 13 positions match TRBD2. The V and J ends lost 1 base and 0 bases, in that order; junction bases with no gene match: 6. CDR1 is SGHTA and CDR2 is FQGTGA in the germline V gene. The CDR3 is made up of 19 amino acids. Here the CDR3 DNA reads TGTGCCAGCAGCTTAATACCCCGGACTAGCGGGAGCTCCTACAATGAGCAGTTCTTC. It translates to CASSLIPRTSGSSYNEQFF.

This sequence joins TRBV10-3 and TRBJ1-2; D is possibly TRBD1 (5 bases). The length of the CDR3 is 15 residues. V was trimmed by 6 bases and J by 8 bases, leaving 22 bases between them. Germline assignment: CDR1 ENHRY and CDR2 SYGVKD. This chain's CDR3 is CAISDGTVQVGGYTF. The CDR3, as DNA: TGTGCCATCAGCGATGGGACCGTCCAAGTGGGGGGCTACACCTTC.

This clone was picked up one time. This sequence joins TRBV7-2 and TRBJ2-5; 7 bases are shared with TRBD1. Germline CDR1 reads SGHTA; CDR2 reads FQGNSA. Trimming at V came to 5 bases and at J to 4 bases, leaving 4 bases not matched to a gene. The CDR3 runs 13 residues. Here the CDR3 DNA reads TGTGCCAGCAGCGTAAGGGGGCGAGAGACCCAGTACTTC. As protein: CASSVRGRETQYF.

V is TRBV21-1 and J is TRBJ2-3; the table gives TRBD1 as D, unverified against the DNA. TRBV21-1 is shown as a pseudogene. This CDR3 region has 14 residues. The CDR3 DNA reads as TGTGCCAGCAGCCCGGGACAGAGCACAGATACGCAGTATTTT. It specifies CASSPGQSTDTQYF.